The 5 T cell receptor beta chains in this list originate from one sample, sequenced in a study of CD8+CD57+ T cells in acquired aplastic anemia. Genomic DNA, the template, was used for profiling of the TCR beta VDJ and CDR3. TCRdb processed the reads anew with MiXCR; each CDR3 protein has one entry. The sample has about 200,000 distinct CDR3 sequences, over 40% seen once. Sequencing was done on patients that had shown CD8+CD57+ cell expansion by flow cytometry. The material sequenced was sorted CD4+, CD8+, or CD8+CD57+ T cells (not recorded which) from PBMCs. Receptors were obtained from a human donor with aplastic anemia.

This clonotype was observed at least ten times. The chain is built from TRBV19 and TRBJ2-3; 9 bases are a match to TRBD2. Germline CDR1 and CDR2: LNHDA and SQIVND (reference sequence). Trimming at V came to 4 bases and at J to 4 bases, leaving 6 bases not matched to a gene. This CDR3 is built from 15 residues. The CDR3 DNA follows: TGTGCCAGTAGTAACCGCGGGGGGGCGGCAGATACGCAGTATTTT. Its protein product is CASSNRGGAADTQYF.

This clonotype came up many times. The V call is TRBV10-3, the J call TRBJ1-5; D not certain. Deletions cut 0 bases from V and 7 bases from J, with 7 bases between. The germline V gene has CDR1 ENHRY and CDR2 SYGVKD. There are 13 residues in the CDR3. The CDR3 protein is CAISESDIQPQHF. CDR3 in DNA: TGTGCCATCAGTGAGTCGGATATCCAGCCCCAGCATTTT.

This chain uses TRBV5-1 with TRBJ1-2, with a possible D match to TRBD1 (5 bases). CDR3 size: 14 residues. V was pared by 4 bases and J by 0 bases, with 10 bases between. CDR1 is SGHRS, CDR2 YFSETQ, per germline. Here the CDR3 reads CASSAGQPNYGYTF. The CDR3, as DNA: TGCGCCAGCAGCGCCGGACAACCTAACTATGGCTACACCTTC. Supplemented by reference TRBV5-1 and TRBJ1-2, the full variable domain reads KAGVTQTPRYLIKTRGQQVTLSCSPISGHRSVSWYQQTPGQGLQFLFEYFSETQRNKGNFPGRFSGRQFSNSRSEMNVSTLELGDSALYLCASSAGQPNYGYTFGSGTRLTVV.

The J gene is TRBJ1-1, the V gene TRBV5-1; TRBD1 matches at 8 bases. The junction had 5 bases not matched to a gene; V was cut back by 3 bases and J by 4 bases. The length of the CDR3 is 14 residues. In germline, CDR1 is SGHRS, CDR2 YFSETQ. Here the CDR3 DNA reads TGCGCCAGCAGCTGGCAGGGGGCGGGCACTGAAGCTTTCTTT. Translation gives CASSWQGAGTEAFF. Drawing the rest from reference TRBV5-1 and TRBJ1-1, the complete variable domain is KAGVTQTPRYLIKTRGQQVTLSCSPISGHRSVSWYQQTPGQGLQFLFEYFSETQRNKGNFPGRFSGRQFSNSRSEMNVSTLELGDSALYLCASSWQGAGTEAFFGQGTRLTVV.

This clonotype was seen ten or more times. The chain couples TRBV20-1 to TRBJ1-1; D unclear. Trimming pared 2 bases from V and 11 bases from J, leaving 18 bases between. Germline CDR1 reads DFQATT; CDR2 reads SNEGSKA (reference sequence). The CDR3 is 13 residues long. The CDR3 spells CSARIQPPGGAFF. The DNA of the CDR3 is TGCAGTGCTAGAATCCAGCCGCCTGGCGGCGCTTTCTTT.